The rows below give T cell receptor beta chains drawn from one sample of a study of shared clonotypes between healthy human individuals. TCRdb keeps only in-frame clones here, not all; method: immunoSEQ multiplex PCR. The sample has about 1,900,000 clones; approximately 94% are singletons. The material sequenced was naive CD8+ T cells sorted from blood. Source of these receptors: a young man in good health. Each CDR3 is given with its conserved first and last residue. A D gene is named only where the DNA matches it firmly. Not all rows give a size; the values are once, few, many and, for expanded clones, a class.

clone_size d_call j_call v_call cdr3_aa cdr3_nt
. TRBD1 TRBJ1-4 TRBV5-1 CASSLTGVDEKLFF TGCGCCAGCAGCTTAACAGGGGTCGATGAAAAACTGTTTTTT
once . TRBJ2-7 TRBV7-9 CASSLEGKRHEQYF TGTGCCAGCAGCTTAGAGGGAAAACGGCACGAGCAGTACTTC
. . TRBJ1-1 TRBV9 CASSATGLETEAFF TGTGCCAGCAGCGCTACAGGGTTAGAGACTGAAGCTTTCTTT
once . TRBJ2-7 TRBV9 CASSVDDGENYEQYF TGTGCCAGCAGCGTAGATGACGGGGAGAACTACGAGCAGTACTTC
once TRBD1 TRBJ1-1 TRBV15 CATSRATGETEAFF TGTGCCACCAGCAGAGCCACAGGGGAAACTGAAGCTTTCTTT
. . TRBJ1-1 TRBV28 CASSISRDGNTEAFF TGTGCCAGCAGTATCAGCCGGGACGGGAACACTGAAGCTTTCTTT
once . TRBJ1-1 TRBV6-1 CASSVGTGLAEAFF TGTGCCAGCAGTGTGGGTACAGGGCTCGCTGAAGCTTTCTTT
. TRBD1 TRBJ2-7 TRBV6-5 CASSYASGTGPYEQYF TGTGCCAGCAGTTACGCTTCCGGGACAGGCCCCTACGAGCAGTACTTC
. . TRBJ1-1 TRBV10-1 CASSDPGSEAFF TGCGCCAGCAGTGATCCTGGGTCTGAAGCTTTCTTT
. TRBD1 TRBJ2-7 TRBV7-9 CASRPNRGHSYEQYF TGTGCCAGCAGGCCGAACAGGGGGCATTCCTACGAGCAGTACTTC
once TRBD1 TRBJ1-5 TRBV11-2 CASSRTTGDQPQHF TGTGCCAGCAGCCGAACAACAGGGGATCAGCCCCAGCATTTT
once . TRBJ2-2 TRBV6-5 CASSYGENTGELFF TGTGCCAGCAGTTATGGGGAAAACACCGGGGAGCTGTTTTTT
once TRBD2 TRBJ2-1 TRBV6-5 CASSWGGSMYNEQFF TGTGCCAGCAGTTGGGGGGGTTCAATGTACAATGAGCAGTTCTTC
. . TRBJ1-5 TRBV19 CASSIDSANQPQHF TGTGCCAGTAGTATAGATTCCGCCAATCAGCCCCAGCATTTT
once TRBD1 TRBJ2-1 TRBV13 CASSPGGSYNEQFF TGTGCCAGCAGCCCAGGGGGCTCCTACAATGAGCAGTTCTTC
. TRBD2 TRBJ2-5 TRBV5-4 CASSPVAGQETQYF TGTGCCAGCAGCCCAGTAGCGGGACAAGAGACCCAGTACTTC
once TRBD1 TRBJ1-3 TRBV11-2 CASSPTTTGGSGNTIYF TGTGCCAGCAGCCCGACGACAACAGGGGGCTCTGGAAACACCATATATTTT
. . TRBJ2-7 TRBV6-1 CASSEGGNYEQYF TGTGCCAGCAGTGAAGGGGGAAACTACGAGCAGTACTTC
. . TRBJ2-2 TRBV30 CAWSAGARTGELFF TGTGCCTGGAGTGCGGGGGCGCGCACCGGGGAGCTGTTTTTT
. . TRBJ2-1 TRBV29-1 CSAWTYDYNEQFF TGCAGCGCTTGGACGTACGACTACAATGAGCAGTTCTTC
once . TRBJ2-7 TRBV5-1 CASSPLEGYEQYF TGCGCCAGCAGCCCTTTGGAGGGGTACGAGCAGTACTTC
. TRBD2 TRBJ2-1 TRBV4-3 CASSQVGLAGVREQFF TGCGCCAGCAGCCAAGTGGGACTAGCGGGAGTCCGTGAGCAGTTCTTC
. . TRBJ2-1 TRBV2 CASSGLGESSYNEQFF TGTGCCAGCAGTGGGTTGGGCGAGAGCTCCTACAATGAGCAGTTCTTC
. . TRBJ2-7 TRBV13 CASSFRGLPDEQYF TGTGCCAGCAGCTTTCGGGGCCTGCCAGATGAGCAGTACTTC
. TRBD1 TRBJ1-1 TRBV19 CASSTHTGADEAFF TGTGCCAGTAGTACCCATACAGGGGCCGACGAAGCTTTCTTT
. . TRBJ2-7 TRBV5-1 CASSFGGNYEQYF TGCGCCAGCAGCTTTGGGGGGAACTACGAGCAGTACTTC
once TRBD1 TRBJ2-7 TRBV7-6 CASSLEVGQGSYEQYF TGTGCCAGCAGCTTAGAGGTGGGACAGGGGTCCTACGAGCAGTACTTC
. . TRBJ2-5 TRBV27 CASSFTHQETQYF TGTGCCAGCAGTTTTACGCACCAAGAGACCCAGTACTTC